The clone carrying this T cell receptor beta chain was picked up a small number of times. What it recognizes is unknown. The V end lost 2 bases, the J end lost 5 bases, and 11 bases lay between the germline ends. The CDR3 totals 14 residues. Germline CDR1 reads SGHTA; CDR2 reads FQGNSA. Unique molecular identifiers were linked by the library to individual cDNA molecules. Methods used by the authors: A typical sample had roughly 87,000 TCRs, with about 23,224 to 700,000 overall. A single record per CDR3 protein comes from TCRdb applying MiXCR to the reads. TCRdb, rather than the study authors, made the V and J calls. Here the sample spans roughly 120,000 distinct CDR3 sequences, around 9% being singletons. Unseparated into fractions, whole blood served as the source from which total RNA was extracted. The sample belongs to a study of human T cells and chemical hapten exposure. On the study more broadly: Slight volume differences across pooled libraries mainly accounted for varying per-sample TCR yields. The study, taken as a whole, reports: TCRs exceeding a frequency of 1 in 1000 stayed unchanged under DPC sensitization.

The chain is built from TRBV7-2 and TRBJ2-3; D uncertain. Sequences were obtained from whole blood. This sequence was found in a human donor in good health. Some clones in this sample may be carry-over from other donors' samples. As DNA, the CDR3 is TGTGCCAGCAGCTTACTACGGGCCGTAGATACGCAGTATTTT. Translating gives CASSLLRAVDTQYF.